These 8 T cell receptor beta chains originate from one sample sequenced in a study of T cells after yellow fever vaccination. TCRdb reprocessed the 5' RACE reads via MiXCR and lists one record per CDR3 protein. The sample contains about 360,000 distinct CDR3 sequences, roughly 6.1% of which appear only once. Sequences were derived from PBMCs, sampled 5 days after the yellow fever booster vaccination. Source of these receptors: a man under 40 who received the YFV17D yellow fever vaccine.

This clonotype was found many times. V is TRBV18 and J is TRBJ1-1; unclear D gene. CDR1 KGHSH and CDR2 LQKENI come from the germline V gene. This CDR3 region has 15 residues. V gave up 2 bases and J gave up 8 bases, with 18 bases separating them. CDR3 residues: CASSPFVVSDNEAFF. The CDR3 DNA is TGTGCCAGCTCACCATTCGTTGTAAGCGACAACGAAGCTTTCTTT.

The sample holds many counts of this clonotype. The rearrangement links TRBV7-2 to TRBJ2-7; 8 nucleotides match TRBD2. Trimming cost V 1 base and J 3 bases; bases outside gene matches: 14. Germline loops: CDR1 SGHTA, CDR2 FQGNSA. This CDR3 comprises 18 residues. The CDR3 DNA reads as TGTGCCAGCAGCTTAGGGCCACTGGGTAGCGGGAAAAACTACGAGCAGTACTTC. Residues: CASSLGPLGSGKNYEQYF. The full variable domain, rest sourced from reference TRBV7-2 and TRBJ2-7, is GAGVSQSPSNKVTEKGKDVELRCDPISGHTALYWYRQSLGQGLEFLIYFQGNSAPDKSGLPSDRFSAERTGGSVSTLTIQRTQQEDSAVYLCASSLGPLGSGKNYEQYFGPGTRLTVT.

The genes are TRBV6-1 and TRBJ2-3; D may be TRBD2 (5 bases). The CDR3 contains 15 residues. Looked up from germline, CDR1 is MNHNS and CDR2 is SASEGT. Between the trimmed V and J ends, which lost 6 bases and 0 bases, there was a span of 13 bases. CDR3 residues: CASRSTEASTDTQYF. CDR3 nucleotide sequence: TGTGCCAGCAGAAGTACGGAGGCTAGCACAGATACGCAGTATTTT.

This clonotype was observed at least ten times. This chain uses TRBV10-3 with TRBJ2-5, with 10 nucleotides matching TRBD2. The trim removed 7 bases at V and 1 base at J, leaving 6 bases unmatched. The germline V gene encodes CDR1 ENHRY and CDR2 SYGVKD. The CDR3 is 15 residues long. The CDR3, as DNA: TGTGCCATCATCCGCCCTAGCGGGAGCCAAGAGACCCAGTACTTC. Its protein product is CAIIRPSGSQETQYF.

Only a few counts were recorded for this clonotype. The chain joins TRBV5-1 to TRBJ2-2; D is possibly TRBD2 (6 bases). Germline lookup yields CDR1 SGHRS and CDR2 YFSETQ. V lost 4 bases and J lost 6, with 13 bases in between. The CDR3 runs to 14 residues. The CDR3 DNA reads as TGCGCCAGCAGCATCGGGGGTGTTCCCGGGGAGCTGTTTTTT. Amino acid sequence: CASSIGGVPGELFF.

In its sample, this clonotype was seen many times. The chain employs TRBV29-1 and TRBJ2-7; D is uncertain. The ends were cut back, 4 bases at V and 4 bases at J, with 11 bases in the middle. Germline values: CDR1 SQVTM, CDR2 ANQGSEA. CDR3 size: 12 residues. The CDR3, as DNA: TGCAGCGTTGTAAGTGGAGCGTACGAGCAGTACTTC. Translated, it gives CSVVSGAYEQYF.

This clonotype came up many times. J is TRBJ2-1 and V is TRBV30; a weak D match, TRBD1 (5 bases). Germline V CDR1 and CDR2: GTSNPN, SVGIG (reference sequence). With 0 bases removed from V and 12 bases from J, the gap between germline ends came to 9 bases. CDR3 length: 11 amino acids. The CDR3 nucleotides read TGTGCCTGGAGTGTTGACAGCTTGCAGTTCTTC. It is translated as CAWSVDSLQFF.

This clonotype was counted at least ten times. This sequence joins TRBV12-3 or TRBV12-4 and TRBJ2-2, with no clear D. V was clipped by 8 bases and J by 3 bases, with 4 bases between them. CDR3 length: 11 residues. The DNA of the CDR3 is TGTGCCAGCTATTACACCGGGGAGCTGTTTTTT. This sequence encodes CASYYTGELFF.